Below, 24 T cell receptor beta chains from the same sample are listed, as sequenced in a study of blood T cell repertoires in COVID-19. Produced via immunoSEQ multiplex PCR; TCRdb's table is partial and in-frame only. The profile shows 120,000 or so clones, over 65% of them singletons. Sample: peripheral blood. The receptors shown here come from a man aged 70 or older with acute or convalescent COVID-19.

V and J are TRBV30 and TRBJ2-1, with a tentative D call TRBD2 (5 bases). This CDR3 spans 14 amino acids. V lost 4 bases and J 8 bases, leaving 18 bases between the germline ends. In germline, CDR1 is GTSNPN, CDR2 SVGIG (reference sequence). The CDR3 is CAWTLDLEYDEQFF. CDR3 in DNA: TGTGCCTGGACCCTGGACTTAGAGTACGATGAGCAGTTCTTC. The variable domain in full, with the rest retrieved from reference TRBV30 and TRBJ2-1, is SQTIHQWPATLVQPVGSPLSLECTVEGTSNPNLYWYRQAAGRGLQLLFYSVGIGQISSEVPQNLSASRPQDRQFILSSKKLLLSDSGFYLCAWTLDLEYDEQFFGPGTRLTVL.

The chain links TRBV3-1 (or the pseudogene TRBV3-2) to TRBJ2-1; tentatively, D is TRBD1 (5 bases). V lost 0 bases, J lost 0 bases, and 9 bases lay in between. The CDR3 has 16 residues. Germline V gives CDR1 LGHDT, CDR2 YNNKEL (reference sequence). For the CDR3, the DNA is TGTGCCAGCAGCCAAGAAGGGGTACCCTCCTACAATGAGCAGTTCTTC. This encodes CASSQEGVPSYNEQFF.

The CDR3 bases are TGTGCCAGTAGTATAGCGCCGAGCTCCTACGAGCAGTACTTC. The encoded protein is CASSIAPSSYEQYF. The V gene is TRBV19, the J gene TRBJ2-7; D call uncertain. Germline CDR1 reads LNHDA; CDR2 reads SQIVND (reference sequence). The length of the CDR3 is 14 residues. V gave up 1 base and J gave up 0 bases, with 7 bases separating them.

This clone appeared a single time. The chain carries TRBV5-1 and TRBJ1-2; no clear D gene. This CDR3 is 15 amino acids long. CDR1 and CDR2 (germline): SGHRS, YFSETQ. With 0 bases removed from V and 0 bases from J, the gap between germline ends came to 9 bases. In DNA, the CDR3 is TGCGCCAGCAGCTTGGAGATAGGAGCTAACTATGGCTACACCTTC. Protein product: CASSLEIGANYGYTF.

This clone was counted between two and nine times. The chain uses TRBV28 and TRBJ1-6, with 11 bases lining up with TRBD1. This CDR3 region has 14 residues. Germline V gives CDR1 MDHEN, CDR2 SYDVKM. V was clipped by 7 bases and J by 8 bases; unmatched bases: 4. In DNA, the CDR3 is TGTGCCAGCACTGGACAGGGGGCTGATTCACCCCTCCACTTT. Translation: CASTGQGADSPLHF.

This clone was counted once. The CDR3 DNA is TGTGCCAGCAGCCAACGGGAGGGGGGGCCGATCCATGAGCAGTTCTTC. Its translation is CASSQREGGPIHEQFF. This rearrangement joins TRBV3-1 (or the pseudogene TRBV3-2) to TRBJ2-1; 8 bases are a match to TRBD2. The trim removed 2 bases at V and 8 bases at J, leaving 11 bases unmatched. The CDR3 has 16 amino acids. Germline V CDR1 and CDR2: LGHDT, YNNKEL (reference sequence).

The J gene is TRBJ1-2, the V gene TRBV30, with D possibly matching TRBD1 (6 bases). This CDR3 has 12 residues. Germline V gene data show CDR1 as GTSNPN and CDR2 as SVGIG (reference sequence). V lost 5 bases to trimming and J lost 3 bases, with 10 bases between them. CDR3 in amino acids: CAWGDIYYGYTF. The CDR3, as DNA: TGTGCCTGGGGGGACATATACTATGGCTACACCTTC.

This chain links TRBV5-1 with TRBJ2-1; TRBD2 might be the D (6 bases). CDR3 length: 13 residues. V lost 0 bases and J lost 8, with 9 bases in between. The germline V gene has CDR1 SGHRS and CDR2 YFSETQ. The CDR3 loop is CASSLGLVDEQFF. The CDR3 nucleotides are TGCGCCAGCAGCTTGGGACTAGTCGATGAGCAGTTCTTC.

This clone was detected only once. The CDR3 sequence: CASSLGLAGVYYEQYF. CDR3 coding DNA: TGTGCCAGCAGCTTGGGACTAGCGGGAGTCTACTACGAGCAGTACTTC. V and J are TRBV5-4 and TRBJ2-7, with 12 bases fitting TRBD2. With 0 bases clipped from V and 3 bases from J, the junction kept 4 bases outside the gene matches. This CDR3 region has 16 residues. Per the germline V gene, CDR1 is SGHNT and CDR2 is YYREEE (reference sequence).

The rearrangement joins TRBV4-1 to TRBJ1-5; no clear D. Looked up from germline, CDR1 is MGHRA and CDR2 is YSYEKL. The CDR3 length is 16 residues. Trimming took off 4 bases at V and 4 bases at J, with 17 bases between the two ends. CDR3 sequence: CASSLQPGFGNQPQHF. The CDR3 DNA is TGCGCCAGCAGCCTCCAGCCGGGATTTGGAAATCAGCCCCAGCATTTT.

The CDR3, as DNA: TGCGCCAGCAGCCTGACAGCCTCAACTAATGAAAAACTGTTTTTT. Translation gives CASSLTASTNEKLFF. The chain combines TRBV4-1 with TRBJ1-4; the D gene is possibly TRBD1 (5 bases). This CDR3 has 15 amino acids. The germline gives CDR1 MGHRA, CDR2 YSYEKL. V was trimmed by 4 bases and J by 0 bases, leaving 9 bases between them.

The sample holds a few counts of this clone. This CDR3 reads CASSQDLLAPYNEQFF. CDR3 sequence (DNA): TGCGCCAGCAGCCAAGATCTACTAGCTCCCTACAATGAGCAGTTCTTC. The rearrangement links TRBV4-1 to TRBJ2-1; D perhaps matches TRBD2 (6 bases). Trimming left V 0 bases short and J 2 bases short, with 11 bases between. This CDR3 has 16 amino acids. Germline CDR1 is MGHRA and CDR2 is YSYEKL.

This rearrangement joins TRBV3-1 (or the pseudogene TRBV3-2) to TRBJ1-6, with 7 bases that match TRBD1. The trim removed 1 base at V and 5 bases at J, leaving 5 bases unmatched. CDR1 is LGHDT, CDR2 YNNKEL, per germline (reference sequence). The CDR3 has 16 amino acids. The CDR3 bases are TGTGCCAGCAGCCAAGTCTGGGACAGAAATAATTCACCCCTCCACTTT. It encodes CASSQVWDRNNSPLHF.

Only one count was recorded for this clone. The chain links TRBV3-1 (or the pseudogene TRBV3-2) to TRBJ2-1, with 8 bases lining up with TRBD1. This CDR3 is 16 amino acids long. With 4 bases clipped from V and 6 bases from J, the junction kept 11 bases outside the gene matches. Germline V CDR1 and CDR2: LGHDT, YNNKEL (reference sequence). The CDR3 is CASSRRQGKEANEQFF. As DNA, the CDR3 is TGTGCCAGCAGCCGTCGACAGGGGAAGGAGGCCAATGAGCAGTTCTTC.

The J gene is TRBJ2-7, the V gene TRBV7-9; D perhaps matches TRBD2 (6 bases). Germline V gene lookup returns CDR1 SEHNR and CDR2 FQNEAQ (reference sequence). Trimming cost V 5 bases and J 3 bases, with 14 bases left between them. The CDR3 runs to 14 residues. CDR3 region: CASSRGSGNYEQYF. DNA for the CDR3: TGTGCCAGCAGCCGGGGGTCGGGGAACTACGAGCAGTACTTC.

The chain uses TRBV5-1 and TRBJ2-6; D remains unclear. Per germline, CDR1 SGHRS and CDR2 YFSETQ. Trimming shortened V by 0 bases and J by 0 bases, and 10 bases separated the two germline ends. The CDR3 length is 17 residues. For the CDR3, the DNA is TGCGCCAGCAGCTTGGCAACAGTGAACTCTGGGGCCAACGTCCTGACTTTC. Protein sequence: CASSLATVNSGANVLTF.

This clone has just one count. The CDR3 region has the DNA TGTGCCAGCAGCCAAGCGGGCAGAGGGGGTTGGCCAGTGGACACCGGGGAGCTGTTTTTT. The encoded protein is CASSQAGRGGWPVDTGELFF. The chain combines TRBV3-1 (or the pseudogene TRBV3-2) with TRBJ2-2; possibly TRBD1 for D (6 bases). The V and J ends lost 1 base and 3 bases respectively, with 24 bases between them. The CDR3 contains 20 residues. Germline values: CDR1 LGHDT, CDR2 YNNKEL (reference sequence).

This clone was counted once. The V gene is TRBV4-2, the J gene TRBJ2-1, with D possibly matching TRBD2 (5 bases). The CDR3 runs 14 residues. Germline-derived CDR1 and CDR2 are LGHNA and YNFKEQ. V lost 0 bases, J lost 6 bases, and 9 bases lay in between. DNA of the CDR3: TGTGCCAGCAGCCAAGATTCACTAGGCAATGAGCAGTTCTTC. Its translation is CASSQDSLGNEQFF.

CDR3 in amino acids: CSEDTGRTATNEKLFF. The CDR3 nucleotides read TGCAGCGAGGACACGGGCAGGACCGCAACTAATGAAAAACTGTTTTTT. The genes are TRBV29-1 and TRBJ1-4; tentative D call: TRBD1 (5 bases). CDR3 length: 16 amino acids. Germline assignment: CDR1 SQVTM and CDR2 ANQGSEA. Between the trimmed V and J ends, which lost 7 bases and 0 bases, there was a span of 18 bases.

CDR3 sequence reads: CAWSWGQGTEGAFF. CDR3 sequence (DNA): TGTGCCTGGAGTTGGGGGCAGGGTACGGAAGGAGCTTTCTTT. V usage is TRBV30 and J usage is TRBJ1-1, with a possible D match to TRBD1 (6 bases). V lost 2 bases and J 10 bases, leaving 20 bases between the germline ends. CDR1 is GTSNPN and CDR2 is SVGIG in the germline V gene (reference sequence). CDR3 length: 14 amino acids.

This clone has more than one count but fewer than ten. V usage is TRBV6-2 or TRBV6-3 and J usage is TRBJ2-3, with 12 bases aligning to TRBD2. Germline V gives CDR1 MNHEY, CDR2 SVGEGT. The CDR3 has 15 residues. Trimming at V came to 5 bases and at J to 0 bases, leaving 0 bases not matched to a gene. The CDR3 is CASSLAGGSTDTQYF. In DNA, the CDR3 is TGTGCCAGCAGTCTAGCGGGGGGGAGCACAGATACGCAGTATTTT.

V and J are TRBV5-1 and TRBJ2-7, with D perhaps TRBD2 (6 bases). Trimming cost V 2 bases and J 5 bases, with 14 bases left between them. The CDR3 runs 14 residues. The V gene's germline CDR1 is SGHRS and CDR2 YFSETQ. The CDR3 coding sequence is TGCGCCAGCAGCTTTATGGAGGGGAGCCACGAGCAGTACTTC. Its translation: CASSFMEGSHEQYF.

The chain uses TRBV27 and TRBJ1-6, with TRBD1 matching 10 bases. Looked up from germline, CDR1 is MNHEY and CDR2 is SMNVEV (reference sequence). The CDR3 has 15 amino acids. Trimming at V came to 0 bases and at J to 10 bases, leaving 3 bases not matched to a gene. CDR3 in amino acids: CASSLSTGGYSPLHF. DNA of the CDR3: TGTGCCAGCAGTTTATCGACAGGGGGCTACTCACCCCTCCACTTT.

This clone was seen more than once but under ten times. CDR3 coding DNA: TGTGCCAGCAGCTTAGCGCCGCTAGCGGGGGAAGAGACCCAGTACTTC. The encoded protein is CASSLAPLAGEETQYF. The V call is TRBV11-1, the J call TRBJ2-5; 10 bases line up with TRBD2. Per the germline V gene, CDR1 is SGHAT and CDR2 is FQDESV (reference sequence). V gave up 0 bases and J gave up 3 bases; unmatched junction bases: 4. The CDR3 covers 16 residues.